Presented here are 3 T cell receptor beta chains from one specimen sequenced in a study of blood T cell repertoires in COVID-19 (dated by TCRdb to about 2020). Library construction relied on the immunoSEQ multiplex PCR assay. TCRdb carries this immuneACCESS record with in-frame sequences only. Its versions omit some clonotypes, under half of them owing to an unresolved V gene in the studies checked, with the rest unexplained. Across this sample there are 100,000 to 150,000 clones, with around three quarters seen only once. The ten biggest clones cover 37% of the sample. What was sequenced was peripheral blood. Receptors originate from a man between 40 and 49 years old with active or convalescent COVID-19.

This clone has a single count. The chain links TRBV4-2 to TRBJ2-5; D is possibly TRBD2 (5 bases). Germline V lookup: CDR1 LGHNA, CDR2 YNFKEQ. CDR3 length equals 12 residues. Trimming took off 8 bases at V and 5 bases at J, with 12 bases between the two ends. The chain's CDR3 is CASRGGYETQYF. DNA of the CDR3: TGTGCCAGCCGAGGCGGGTACGAGACCCAGTACTTC.

The chain links TRBV19 to TRBJ2-2; 8 bases fit TRBD1. V shed 3 bases, J shed 6 bases, and the junction held 9 bases outside the gene matches. This CDR3 has 16 amino acids. The germline V gene encodes CDR1 LNHDA and CDR2 SQIVND (reference sequence). CDR3 sequence: CASSILGPRGPGELFF. CDR3 in DNA: TGTGCCAGTAGTATTCTAGGGCCCAGGGGGCCCGGGGAGCTGTTTTTT.

The rearrangement joins TRBV29-1 to TRBJ1-1; no clear D. Trimming took off 7 bases at V and 1 base at J, with 19 bases between the two ends. The CDR3 sequence is 15 residues long. The germline gives CDR1 SQVTM, CDR2 ANQGSEA. This CDR3 is CSGGGFTFENTEAFF. As DNA, the CDR3 is TGCAGCGGAGGAGGATTTACGTTCGAGAACACTGAAGCTTTCTTT.